This entry lists 29 T cell receptor beta chains sequenced from one sample in a study of blood T cell repertoires in COVID-19. Produced via immunoSEQ multiplex PCR; TCRdb's table is partial and in-frame only. This table holds over 600,000 clones, around 89% found once. Sequencing was carried out using peripheral blood. The receptors were gathered from a young woman with acute or convalescent COVID-19.

The count of this clone is one. The chain joins TRBV29-1 to TRBJ1-4; D is perhaps TRBD1 (6 bases). The germline V gene has CDR1 SQVTM and CDR2 ANQGSEA. The CDR3 length is 12 residues. The V end was cut by 5 bases, the J end by 6 bases, with 10 bases between. CDR3 sequence reads: CSVREGDEKLFF. CDR3 bases: TGCAGCGTTCGGGAGGGGGATGAAAAACTGTTTTTT.

The rearrangement links TRBV4-1 to TRBJ1-2; 7 bases are a match to TRBD1. Germline V lookup: CDR1 MGHRA, CDR2 YSYEKL. The CDR3 covers 13 residues. The ends lost 4 bases at V and 8 bases at J; junction bases unmatched: 7. The CDR3 spells CASSRTGVRGYTF. CDR3 coding DNA: TGCGCCAGCAGCCGTACAGGGGTAAGGGGCTACACCTTC.

The rearrangement links TRBV2 to TRBJ2-7; no firm D call. The CDR3 covers 14 residues. The V and J ends lost 5 bases and 0 bases respectively, with 11 bases between them. From germline, CDR1 is SNHLY and CDR2 FYNNEI. The CDR3 spells CASSTRYPSYEQYF. The CDR3 nucleotides read TGTGCCAGCAGTACCAGGTACCCCTCCTACGAGCAGTACTTC.

The rearrangement joins TRBV24-1 to TRBJ1-1; 7 bases are a match to TRBD1. This CDR3 is 13 amino acids long. Germline trimming cut 10 bases from V and 3 bases from J; bases unmatched to any gene: 7. Germline loops: CDR1 KGHDR, CDR2 SFDVKD. CDR3 DNA sequence: TGTGCCACACAGGGGCTCTTAGACACTGAAGCTTTCTTT. The encoded protein is CATQGLLDTEAFF.

The chain carries TRBV4-2 and TRBJ2-2; the match to TRBD2 covers 11 bases. Trimming cost V 4 bases and J 4 bases; bases outside gene matches: 5. This CDR3 contains 16 residues. Germline assignment: CDR1 LGHNA and CDR2 YNFKEQ. The CDR3 bases are TGTGCCAGCAGCCCATTAGCGGGGGGGAGCACCGGGGAGCTGTTTTTT. It is translated as CASSPLAGGSTGELFF.

The genes are TRBV7-2 and TRBJ1-5; no clear D gene. Germline assignment: CDR1 SGHTA and CDR2 FQGNSA. This CDR3 has 13 amino acids. V dropped 1 base and J dropped 3 bases, with 4 bases sitting between them. As DNA, the CDR3 is TGTGCCAGCAGCTTAGGAGCCAATCAGCCCCAGCATTTT. Translation gives CASSLGANQPQHF. The full variable domain, in which reference TRBV7-2 and TRBJ1-5 provide the parts outside the CDR3, is GAGVSQSPSNKVTEKGKDVELRCDPISGHTALYWYRQSLGQGLEFLIYFQGNSAPDKSGLPSDRFSAERTGGSVSTLTIQRTQQEDSAVYLCASSLGANQPQHFGDGTRLSIL.

This clone has a single count. The rearrangement links TRBV5-4 to TRBJ2-7, with 9 bases matching TRBD1. This CDR3 is 14 amino acids long. V dropped 4 bases and J dropped 5; count of bases not matched to a gene: 7. Germline V gives CDR1 SGHNT, CDR2 YYREEE (reference sequence). The CDR3 region is CASSTRDRVDEQYF. The CDR3, as DNA: TGTGCCAGCAGCACCCGGGACAGGGTCGACGAGCAGTACTTC.

The rearrangement joins TRBV30 to TRBJ1-5; D is undetermined. The CDR3 totals 14 residues. V lost 0 bases, J lost 7 bases, and 13 bases lay in between. Germline V CDR1 and CDR2: GTSNPN, SVGIG (reference sequence). CDR3 coding DNA: TGTGCCTGGAGTGTAATTGAGTGTGAGCAGCCCCAGCATTTT. The encoded protein is CAWSVIECEQPQHF.

The CDR3 loop reads CASSQAASGGAGTQYF. The CDR3 DNA reads TGTGCCAGCAGCCAAGCGGCCAGCGGGGGGGCGGGGACGCAGTATTTT. The chain employs TRBV3-1 (or the pseudogene TRBV3-2) and TRBJ2-3; the match to TRBD2 covers 10 bases. Germline V gene data show CDR1 as LGHDT and CDR2 as YNNKEL (reference sequence). Losses at the gene ends were 1 base for V and 9 bases for J; bases not matched to a gene: 10. The CDR3 runs to 16 residues.

The chain links TRBV7-9 to TRBJ2-7; TRBD2 is a possible D gene (6 bases). Germline CDR1 is SEHNR and CDR2 is FQNEAQ (reference sequence). This CDR3 spans 17 amino acids. Trimming took 2 bases from V and 2 from J, leaving 19 bases between them. The CDR3 spells CASSLPPQSSVAYEQYF. CDR3 nucleotides: TGTGCCAGCAGCTTACCCCCGCAGTCTAGCGTTGCCTACGAGCAGTACTTC.

This clone was recorded once. The chain couples TRBV6-5 to TRBJ2-7, with 9 bases lining up with TRBD1. The CDR3 runs to 13 residues. V was clipped by 6 bases and J by 5 bases; unmatched bases: 5. CDR1 and CDR2 from the germline V gene are MNHEY and SVGAGI. The CDR3 DNA reads TGTGCCAGCAGCCGAGGGGACAGGGACGAGCAGTACTTC. It yields the protein CASSRGDRDEQYF.

The rearrangement uses TRBV3-1 (or the pseudogene TRBV3-2) and TRBJ1-2; 7 positions agree with TRBD1. The CDR3 has 14 amino acids. Germline loops: CDR1 LGHDT, CDR2 YNNKEL (reference sequence). With V trimmed by 0 bases and J by 4 bases, 2 bases remained unmatched. Here the CDR3 reads CASSQEGTAYGYTF. CDR3 coding DNA: TGTGCCAGCAGCCAAGAAGGGACAGCCTATGGCTACACCTTC.

The gene calls are TRBV6-1 and TRBJ2-7, with TRBD2 as a possible D gene (5 bases). The CDR3 is made up of 14 amino acids. V was pared by 1 base and J by 7 bases, with 14 bases between. Germline CDR1 is MNHNS and CDR2 is SASEGT. The CDR3 nucleotides read TGTGCCAGCAGTGAAGTTGGAGGCAGTACTGAGCAGTACTTC. Its protein is CASSEVGGSTEQYF.

The chain couples TRBV6-5 to TRBJ1-4; 7 nucleotides line up with TRBD1. The CDR3 totals 14 residues. Trimming took 2 bases from V and 7 from J; bases not matched to a gene: 4. The germline gives CDR1 MNHEY, CDR2 SVGAGI. CDR3 DNA sequence: TGTGCCAGCAGTTACCAGCAGGGGGTTGAAAAACTGTTTTTT. Amino acid sequence: CASSYQQGVEKLFF.

This chain links TRBV7-8 with TRBJ2-5; 10 bases agree with TRBD2. The CDR3 consists of 15 residues. Trimming took 2 bases from V and 1 from J; bases not matched to a gene: 1. Germline assignment: CDR1 SGHVS and CDR2 FQNEAQ. CDR3 region: CASSLLAGVQETQYF. The CDR3 DNA sequence: TGTGCCAGCAGCTTACTAGCGGGGGTCCAAGAGACCCAGTACTTC.

This clone was counted a single time. V usage is TRBV5-6 and J usage is TRBJ1-5, with D unclear. The V gene lost 4 bases and the J gene lost 4 bases, with 15 bases spanning the gap. The CDR3 spans 15 residues. The germline V gene encodes CDR1 SGHDT and CDR2 YYEEEE. The CDR3 spells CASSHLRARNQPQHF. In nucleotides, the CDR3 is TGTGCCAGCAGCCATCTGAGGGCGCGGAATCAGCCCCAGCATTTT. Looking up the rest from reference TRBV5-6 and TRBJ1-5 gives the full variable domain: DAGVTQSPTHLIKTRGQQVTLRCSPKSGHDTVSWYQQALGQGPQFIFQYYEEEERQRGNFPDRFSGHQFPNYSSELNVNALLLGDSALYLCASSHLRARNQPQHFGDGTRLSIL.

This rearrangement joins TRBV6-5 to TRBJ2-2; 9 nucleotides match TRBD2. V was clipped by 6 bases and J by 4 bases; unmatched bases: 6. The CDR3 has 15 residues. Germline CDR1 and CDR2: MNHEY and SVGAGI. The CDR3 protein is CASRNSGGSTGELFF. The CDR3 coding sequence is TGTGCCAGCAGGAATAGCGGGGGTAGCACCGGGGAGCTGTTTTTT.

J is TRBJ1-1 and V is TRBV11-2; D is possibly TRBD1 (6 bases). V was clipped by 5 bases and J by 1 base, with 11 bases between them. The CDR3 is 14 residues long. The germline gives CDR1 SGHAT, CDR2 FQNNGV. CDR3 sequence: CASSRGGPNTEAFF. The CDR3 coding sequence is TGTGCCAGCAGCCGGGGGGGGCCGAACACTGAAGCTTTCTTT.

The V and J genes are TRBV5-1 and TRBJ1-2; weak D call: TRBD1 (5 bases). Germline loops: CDR1 SGHRS, CDR2 YFSETQ. Between the trimmed V and J ends, which lost 0 bases and 7 bases, there was a span of 19 bases. The CDR3 consists of 16 residues. CDR3 region: CASSLDVGRRTGGYTF. The DNA of the CDR3 is TGCGCCAGCAGCTTGGATGTCGGGCGAAGAACAGGTGGCTACACCTTC.

The V call is TRBV24-1, the J call TRBJ2-3, with D possibly matching TRBD1 (5 bases). The CDR3 is 14 amino acids. Germline V gene lookup returns CDR1 KGHDR and CDR2 SFDVKD. The V gene lost 7 bases and the J gene lost 0 bases, with 10 bases spanning the gap. The DNA for the CDR3 is TGTGCCACCAGCAAGACAGCTAGCACAGATACGCAGTATTTT. Residues: CATSKTASTDTQYF.

The table lists this clone with many counts. The chain recombines TRBV9 with TRBJ1-2; TRBD1 agrees at 9 bases. V was clipped by 3 bases and J by 6 bases; unmatched bases: 3. The CDR3 loop spans 13 amino acids. The germline V gene has CDR1 SGDLS and CDR2 YYNGEE. The CDR3 nucleotides are TGTGCCAGCAGCGAACAGGGGGCGAATGGCTACACCTTC. This sequence encodes CASSEQGANGYTF.

The chain employs TRBV19 and TRBJ2-1, with D uncertain. Germline CDR1 is LNHDA and CDR2 is SQIVND (reference sequence). The ends were cut back, 3 bases at V and 3 bases at J, with 12 bases in the middle. The CDR3 sequence is 15 residues long. This CDR3 reads CASSISPFNYNEQFF. CDR3 DNA sequence: TGTGCCAGTAGTATTTCCCCATTCAACTACAATGAGCAGTTCTTC.

CDR3 bases: TGTGCCAGCAGCTTATTACCCCAGGGGACAGATACGCAGTATTTT. The encoded protein is CASSLLPQGTDTQYF. This chain connects TRBV7-3 to TRBJ2-3; TRBD1 might be the D (6 bases). Trimming took 2 bases from V and 3 from J, leaving 12 bases between them. This CDR3 has 15 residues. Germline CDR1 SGHTA, CDR2 FQGTGA.

The chain uses TRBV4-1 and TRBJ1-3; TRBD1 might be the D (5 bases). Germline V gene lookup returns CDR1 MGHRA and CDR2 YSYEKL. CDR3 length equals 15 residues. Trimming removed 4 bases at V and 0 bases at J, with 10 bases between. CDR3 region: CASSLRQNSGNTIYF. The CDR3 DNA is TGCGCCAGCAGCCTCCGACAGAACTCTGGAAACACCATATATTTT.

CDR3 DNA: TGTGCCAGCAGTTCGTACAGGGGGTTGGGCGAGCAGTACTTC. It yields the protein CASSSYRGLGEQYF. This chain links TRBV27 with TRBJ2-7; 8 nucleotides align to TRBD1. This CDR3 comprises 14 residues. Germline V gene data show CDR1 as MNHEY and CDR2 as SMNVEV (reference sequence). Unmatched junction bases numbered 8, after V lost 4 bases and J lost 6 bases.

The genes are TRBV12-3 or TRBV12-4 and TRBJ1-2, with D possibly TRBD1 on 6 matching bases. The CDR3 has 13 amino acids. V lost 3 bases to trimming and J lost 5 bases, with 10 bases between them. CDR3 sequence reads: CASSFPGEYGYTF. The CDR3 nucleotides read TGTGCCAGCAGTTTTCCAGGGGAGTATGGCTACACCTTC.

This clone showed up just once. V and J are TRBV5-1 and TRBJ1-4; D possibly corresponds to TRBD1 (5 bases). The V end lost 4 bases, the J end lost 4 bases, and 11 bases lay between the germline ends. Germline V lookup: CDR1 SGHRS, CDR2 YFSETQ. The CDR3 consists of 14 residues. The CDR3 is CASSLGGINEKLFF. CDR3 nucleotides: TGCGCCAGCAGCCTCGGGGGGATTAATGAAAAACTGTTTTTT.

The chain recombines TRBV30 with TRBJ2-3, with a tentative D call TRBD1 (5 bases). V gave up 2 bases and J gave up 4 bases, with 16 bases separating them. Germline V gene data show CDR1 as GTSNPN and CDR2 as SVGIG (reference sequence). This CDR3 has 15 residues. The DNA of the CDR3 is TGTGCCTGGAGTAGGATGACAGCCGCGGCAGATACGCAGTATTTT. Its translation: CAWSRMTAAADTQYF.

The chain recombines TRBV7-9 with TRBJ2-7; the D gene could be TRBD1 or TRBD2 (6 bases each). The CDR3 is 12 amino acids. V gave up 5 bases and J gave up 6 bases, with 11 bases separating them. Germline V gene sequence: CDR1 SEHNR, CDR2 FQNEAQ (reference sequence). CDR3 nucleotides: TGTGCCAGCAGCAAAGGGGGGCCCGAGCAGTACTTC. Its protein product is CASSKGGPEQYF.